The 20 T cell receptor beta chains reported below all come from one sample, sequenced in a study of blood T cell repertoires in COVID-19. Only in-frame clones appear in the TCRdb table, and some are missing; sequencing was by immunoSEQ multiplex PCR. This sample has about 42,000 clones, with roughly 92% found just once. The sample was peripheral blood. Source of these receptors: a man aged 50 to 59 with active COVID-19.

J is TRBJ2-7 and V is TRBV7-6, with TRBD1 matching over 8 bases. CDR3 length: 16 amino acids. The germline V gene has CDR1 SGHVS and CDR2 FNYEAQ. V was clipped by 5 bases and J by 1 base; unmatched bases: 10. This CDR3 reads CASSPRDRTGSYEQYF. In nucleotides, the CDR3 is TGTGCCAGCAGCCCTAGGGACAGGACTGGGTCCTACGAGCAGTACTTC.

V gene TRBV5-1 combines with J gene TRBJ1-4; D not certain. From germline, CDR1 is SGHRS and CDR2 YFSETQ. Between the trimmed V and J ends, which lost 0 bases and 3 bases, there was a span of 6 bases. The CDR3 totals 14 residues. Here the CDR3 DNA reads TGCGCCAGCAGCTTGGCCGGGTCTAATGAAAAACTGTTTTTT. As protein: CASSLAGSNEKLFF. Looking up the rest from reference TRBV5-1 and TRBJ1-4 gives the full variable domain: KAGVTQTPRYLIKTRGQQVTLSCSPISGHRSVSWYQQTPGQGLQFLFEYFSETQRNKGNFPGRFSGRQFSNSRSEMNVSTLELGDSALYLCASSLAGSNEKLFFGSGTQLSVL.

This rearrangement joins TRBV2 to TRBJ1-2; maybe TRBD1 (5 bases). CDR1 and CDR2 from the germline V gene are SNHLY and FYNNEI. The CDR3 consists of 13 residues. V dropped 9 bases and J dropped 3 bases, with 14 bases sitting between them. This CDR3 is CASVRDSDYGYTF. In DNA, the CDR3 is TGTGCCAGTGTCCGGGACTCCGACTATGGCTACACCTTC.

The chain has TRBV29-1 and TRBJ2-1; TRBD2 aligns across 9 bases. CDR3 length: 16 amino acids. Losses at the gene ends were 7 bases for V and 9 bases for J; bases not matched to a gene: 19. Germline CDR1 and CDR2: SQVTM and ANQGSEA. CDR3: CSASQGSAGGRSEQFF. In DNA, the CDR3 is TGCAGCGCCTCACAGGGATCAGCGGGAGGCCGGAGTGAGCAGTTCTTC.

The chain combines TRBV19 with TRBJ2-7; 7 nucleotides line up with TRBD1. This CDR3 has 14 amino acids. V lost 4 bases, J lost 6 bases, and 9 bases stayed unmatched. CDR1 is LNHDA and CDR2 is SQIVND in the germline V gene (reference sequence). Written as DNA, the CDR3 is TGTGCCAGTAGTACTGGGGACAGCATACGCGAGCAGTACTTC. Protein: CASSTGDSIREQYF.

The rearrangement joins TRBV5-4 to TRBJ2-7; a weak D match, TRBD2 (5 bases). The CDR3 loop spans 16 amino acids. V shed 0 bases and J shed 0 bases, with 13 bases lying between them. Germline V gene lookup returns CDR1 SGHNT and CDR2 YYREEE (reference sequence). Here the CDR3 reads CASSLGVARSSYEQYF. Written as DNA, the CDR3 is TGTGCCAGCAGCTTGGGGGTAGCGCGGAGCTCCTACGAGCAGTACTTC.

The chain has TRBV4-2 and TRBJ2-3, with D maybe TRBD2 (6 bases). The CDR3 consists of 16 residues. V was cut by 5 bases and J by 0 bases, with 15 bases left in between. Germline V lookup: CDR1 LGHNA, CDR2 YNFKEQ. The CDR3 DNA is TGTGCCAGCAGCACCCTGTGGCGGGGTAGCACAGATACGCAGTATTTT. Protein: CASSTLWRGSTDTQYF.

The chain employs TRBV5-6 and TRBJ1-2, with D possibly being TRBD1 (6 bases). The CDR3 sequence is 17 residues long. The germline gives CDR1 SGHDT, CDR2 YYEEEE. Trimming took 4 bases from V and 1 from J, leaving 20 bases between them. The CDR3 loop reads CASSVGLQGKINYGYTF. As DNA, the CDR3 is TGTGCCAGCAGCGTAGGTCTACAGGGAAAAATTAACTATGGCTACACCTTC.

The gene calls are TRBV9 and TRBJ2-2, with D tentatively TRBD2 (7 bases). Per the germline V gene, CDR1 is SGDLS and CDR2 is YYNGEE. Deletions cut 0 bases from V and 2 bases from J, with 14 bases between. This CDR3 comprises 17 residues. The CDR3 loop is CASSVASGGLNTGELFF. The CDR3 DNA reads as TGTGCCAGCAGCGTAGCGTCGGGGGGCCTTAACACCGGGGAGCTGTTTTTT.

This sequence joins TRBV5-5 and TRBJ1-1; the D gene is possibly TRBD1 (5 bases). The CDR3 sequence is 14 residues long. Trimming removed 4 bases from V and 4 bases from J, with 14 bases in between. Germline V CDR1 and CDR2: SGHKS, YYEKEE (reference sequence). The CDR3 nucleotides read TGTGCCAGCAGCCCGCTGACAGCAGGCACTGAAGCTTTCTTT. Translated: CASSPLTAGTEAFF. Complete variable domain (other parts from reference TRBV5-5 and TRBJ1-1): DAGVTQSPTHLIKTRGQQVTLRCSPISGHKSVSWYQQVLGQGPQFIFQYYEKEERGRGNFPDRFSARQFPNYSSELNVNALLLGDSALYLCASSPLTAGTEAFFGQGTRLTVV.

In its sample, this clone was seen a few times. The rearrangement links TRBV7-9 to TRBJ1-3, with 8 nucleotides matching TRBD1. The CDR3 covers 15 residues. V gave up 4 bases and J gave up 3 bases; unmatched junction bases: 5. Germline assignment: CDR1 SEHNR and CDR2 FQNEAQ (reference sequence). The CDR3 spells CASSYGQGNGNTIYF. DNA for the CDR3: TGTGCCAGCAGCTATGGACAGGGTAATGGAAACACCATATATTTT.

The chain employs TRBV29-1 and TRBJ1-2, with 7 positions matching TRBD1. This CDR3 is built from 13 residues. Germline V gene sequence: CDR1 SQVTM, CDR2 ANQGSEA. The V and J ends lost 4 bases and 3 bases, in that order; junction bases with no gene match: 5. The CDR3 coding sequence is TGCAGCGTTGGACAGGGTAGGGACTATGGCTACACCTTC. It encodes CSVGQGRDYGYTF.

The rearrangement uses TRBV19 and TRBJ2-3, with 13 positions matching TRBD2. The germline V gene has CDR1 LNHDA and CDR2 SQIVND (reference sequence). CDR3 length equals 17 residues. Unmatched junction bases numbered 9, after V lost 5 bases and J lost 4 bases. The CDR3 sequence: CASSSRRTSGSADTQYF. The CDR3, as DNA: TGTGCCAGTAGTTCTCGTCGGACTAGCGGGAGTGCAGATACGCAGTATTTT.

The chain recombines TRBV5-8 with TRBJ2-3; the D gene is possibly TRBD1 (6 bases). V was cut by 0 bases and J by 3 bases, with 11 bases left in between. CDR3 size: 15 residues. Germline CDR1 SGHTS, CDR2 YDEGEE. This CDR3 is CASSLGRGTTDTQYF. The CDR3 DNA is TGTGCCAGCAGCTTGGGTAGGGGGACGACAGATACGCAGTATTTT. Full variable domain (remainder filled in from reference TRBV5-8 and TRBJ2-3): EAGVTQSPTHLIKTRGQQATLRCSPISGHTSVYWYQQALGLGLQFLLWYDEGEERNRGNFPPRFSGRQFPNYSSELNVNALELEDSALYLCASSLGRGTTDTQYFGPGTRLTVL.

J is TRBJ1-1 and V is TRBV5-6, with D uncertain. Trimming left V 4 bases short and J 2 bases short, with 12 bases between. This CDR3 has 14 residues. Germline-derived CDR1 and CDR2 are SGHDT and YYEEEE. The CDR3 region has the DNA TGTGCCAGCAGCGGGGAGGGTTTCAACACTGAAGCTTTCTTT. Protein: CASSGEGFNTEAFF. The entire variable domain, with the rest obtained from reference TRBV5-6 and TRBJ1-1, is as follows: DAGVTQSPTHLIKTRGQQVTLRCSPKSGHDTVSWYQQALGQGPQFIFQYYEEEERQRGNFPDRFSGHQFPNYSSELNVNALLLGDSALYLCASSGEGFNTEAFFGQGTRLTVV.

DNA of the CDR3: TGTGCCAGCAAGTCCCAGGGGAACACTGAAGCTTTCTTT. It codes for CASKSQGNTEAFF. The chain is built from TRBV7-3 and TRBJ1-1; D perhaps matches TRBD1 (5 bases). The CDR3 runs 13 residues. The germline V gene has CDR1 SGHTA and CDR2 FQGTGA. V was trimmed by 7 bases and J by 1 base, leaving 10 bases between them. Full variable domain (missing parts from reference TRBV7-3 and TRBJ1-1): GAGVSQTPSNKVTEKGKYVELRCDPISGHTALYWYRQSLGQGPEFLIYFQGTGAADDSGLPNDRFFAVRPEGSVSTLKIQRTERGDSAVYLCASKSQGNTEAFFGQGTRLTVV.

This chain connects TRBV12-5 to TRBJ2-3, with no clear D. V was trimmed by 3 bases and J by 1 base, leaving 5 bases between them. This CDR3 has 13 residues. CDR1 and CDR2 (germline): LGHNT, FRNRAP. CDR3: CASGFSGTDTQYF. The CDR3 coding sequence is TGTGCTAGTGGTTTCAGCGGCACAGATACGCAGTATTTT.

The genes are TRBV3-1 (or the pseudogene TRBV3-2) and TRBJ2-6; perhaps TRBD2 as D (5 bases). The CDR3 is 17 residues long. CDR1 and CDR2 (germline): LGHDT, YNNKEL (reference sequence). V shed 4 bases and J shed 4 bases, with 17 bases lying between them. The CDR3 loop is CASSPSGLGAGANVLTF. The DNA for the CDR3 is TGTGCCAGCAGCCCCTCCGGGTTGGGAGCCGGGGCCAACGTCCTGACTTTC.

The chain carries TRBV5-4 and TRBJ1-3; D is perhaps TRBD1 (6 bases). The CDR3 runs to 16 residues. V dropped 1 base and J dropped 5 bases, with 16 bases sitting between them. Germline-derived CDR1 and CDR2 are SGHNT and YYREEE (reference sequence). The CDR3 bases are TGTGCCAGCAGCTTGCCGGTCGACAGGCGCAGAAACACCATATATTTT. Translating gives CASSLPVDRRRNTIYF.

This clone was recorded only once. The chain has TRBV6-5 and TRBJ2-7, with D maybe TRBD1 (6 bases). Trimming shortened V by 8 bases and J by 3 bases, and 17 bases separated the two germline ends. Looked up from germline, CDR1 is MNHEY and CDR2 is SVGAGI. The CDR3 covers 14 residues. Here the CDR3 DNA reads TGTGCCAGCGGAGAACAGGGCAAAGGCTACGAGCAGTACTTC. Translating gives CASGEQGKGYEQYF.